This TCR beta chain was found in a study of T cell responses to AZD1222 COVID-19 vaccine (dated by TCRdb to about 2021). Broadly, across the study: AZD1222 recipients whose second dose came at about 4 weeks and those whose second dose came at about 12 weeks were combined into one group, since spike-specific TCR depth and breadth did not differ between the two schedules. TCR sequencing covered fewer than 250 trial participants: 200 to 220 given two doses of AZD1222 and 26 given two doses of MenACWY control vaccine. Trial participants were enrolled by age into subgroups of 18-55, 56-69 and 70-plus years, and about 150, 27 and 61 TCR-sequenced participants, respectively, were included in these subgroups. Broad study findings and their caveats: Most participants were white British and females outnumbered males, and the authors suggested that clonal diversity may have been underestimated. Reportedly, close to half of the unique spike-specific TCRs recognized epitopes lying outside the regions that are mutated in the B.1.351 and B.1.1.7 variants. After two AZD1222 doses, both the breadth and the depth of spike-specific TCRs were significantly higher than at day 0 and than in MenACWY recipients. Because no day 14 peak-response samples were available, repertoires were characterized only after the peak T cell response. Conclusions about previously exposed vaccinees are limited, since just a handful of AZD1222 recipients were seropositive for SARS-CoV-2 at baseline. CD4 TCRs associated with the vaccine covered the entire spike protein, and the dominant responses were in regions 160-218 and 743-854. The 56-69-year group was small, and its depth increase did not reach significance, likely because of low power.

The CDR3 regions of human TCRbeta chains were analyzed by immunosequencing. In the source study's methods: TCRs in the repertoires were compared against a reference library of SARS-CoV-2-specific TCRs that had been generated with the MIRA antigen-specificity platform. Breadth was defined as the fraction of unique TCRs that were SARS-CoV-2-associated, and depth was defined as the fraction of total T cells that were SARS-CoV-2-associated. Using the MIRA data, each spike-specific TCR was mapped to the spike region that the TCR reacts to and placed in a CD4 or CD8 class. Log10-transformed breadth and depth values were compared by one-way ANOVA with Sidak's multiple comparisons tests. TCRdb retrieved this table from immuneACCESS and kept in-frame rearrangements only. Not all clones are present; in checked studies, unresolved V genes account for under half, and no reason is known for the remainder. That table is the source of V, J and clone size, and D and trimming were worked out from the DNA. The sample table holds fewer than 50,000 clones, of which around three quarters were seen once. The ten largest clones add up to about 3.6% of the sample.

Read against the paper, the sample's time point label means: baseline before first vaccination. Vaccinee samples came from UK trials COV001 and COV002, including a single-blind randomized controlled phase 2/3 trial of AZD1222 (ChAdOx1 nCoV-19) in healthy adults. Trial participant PBMC samples were collected at day 0 and day 28 after the second dose for TCRbeta chain sequencing. The CDR3 numbers 20 residues from cysteine through phenylalanine. Just CDR3 DNA is preserved here, 60 bases in frame from base 1. V is trimmed back by 1 base and J by 8 bases, and the junction contains 20 bases that no gene match accounts for. CDR1 LGHDT and CDR2 YNNKEL are derived from the germline V gene (reference sequence). On this clone: This receptor's antigen is unknown. It has no much larger one-base neighbor in the sample; base qualities were not kept.

Recombination linked TRBV3-1 (or the pseudogene TRBV3-2) to TRBJ1-4, and TRBD1 matches 9 of the central bases. The clonotype comes from an adult in good health. The sequences come from peripheral blood, collected on day 0 of AZD1222 vaccination. The nucleotide sequence is TGTGCCAGCAGCCAAGTGGGAACAGGGGGCCGGGGTCTCACGAGCGAAAAACTGTTTTTT. Translation gives CASSQVGTGGRGLTSEKLFF.